This T cell receptor (beta chain) was identified during a study of blood T cell repertoires in COVID-19. Across the study: Some COVID-19 samples were acute and others convalescent; all came from the United States, Italy and Spain.

Trimming removed 0 bases from V and 0 bases from J, with 11 bases in between. The CDR3 is made up of 16 amino acids. Germline V lookup: CDR1 SNHLY, CDR2 FYNNEI. The repertoire was sequenced with immunoSEQ multiplex PCR; TCRdb's copy has only in-frame clones and lacks some. The sample consists of about 220,000 clones, around 83% of them appearing once. The Seattle site enrolled patients during active infection and followed them longitudinally. Only one count was recorded for this clone. This sequence was found in a woman in her 70s with COVID-19, enrolled during active disease. The sequenced material came from peripheral blood. The V call is TRBV2, the J call TRBJ1-2; D is undetermined. CDR3: CASSEAAAAANYGYTF. The DNA of the CDR3 is TGTGCCAGCAGTGAAGCAGCGGCAGCCGCTAACTATGGCTACACCTTC.